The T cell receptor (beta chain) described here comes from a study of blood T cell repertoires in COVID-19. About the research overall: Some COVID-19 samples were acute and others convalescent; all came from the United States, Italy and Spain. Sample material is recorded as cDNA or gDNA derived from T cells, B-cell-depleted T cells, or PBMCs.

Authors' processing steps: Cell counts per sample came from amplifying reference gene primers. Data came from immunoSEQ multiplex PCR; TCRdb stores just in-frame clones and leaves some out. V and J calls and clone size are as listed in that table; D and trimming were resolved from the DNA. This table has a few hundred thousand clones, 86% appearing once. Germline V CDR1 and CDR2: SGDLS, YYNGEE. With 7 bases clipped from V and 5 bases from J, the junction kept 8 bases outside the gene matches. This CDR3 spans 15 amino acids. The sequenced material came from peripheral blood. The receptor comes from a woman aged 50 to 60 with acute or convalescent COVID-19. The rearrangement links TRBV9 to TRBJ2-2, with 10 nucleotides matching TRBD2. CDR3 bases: TGTGCCAGCCGTCCCGGACTAGCGGAAACCGGGGAGCTGTTTTTT. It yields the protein CASRPGLAETGELFF.